The entry below describes one T cell receptor (beta chain). Both 60 Vbeta primers and 13 Jbeta primers went into the PCR. Using immunoSEQ multiplex PCR, the repertoire was profiled, and TCRdb retains in-frame clones only, with some absent. The sample lists around 100,000 clones, 75% occurring once. This record comes from a study of cytomegalovirus exposure and HLA in healthy donors. Germline CDR1 and CDR2: MNHNY and SVGAGI (reference sequence). The CDR3 runs 14 residues. The sequence came from a man between 45 and 60 years old in good health and CMV-seronegative. Material for sequencing was PBMCs. This rearrangement joins TRBV6-6 to TRBJ2-5, with 7 bases fitting TRBD1. Gene TRBJ2-7 matches the end of the DNA better, so the J call may be wrong. The CDR3: CASTNRGQGYEQYF. The CDR3 DNA sequence: TGTGCCAGCACCAATAGGGGGCAGGGATACGAGCAGTACTTC.